The 21 T cell receptor beta chains presented below share a single source sample, sequenced in a study of identical twins. TCRdb analysed the 5' RACE reads with MiXCR anew, one entry per CDR3 protein. The repertoire holds some 250,000 distinct CDR3 sequences, with roughly 13% as singletons. This sample also belongs to another study, concerning yellow fever vaccine responses in identical twins.

Sequenced: memory (CD45RO+) T cells sorted from blood. Every receptor here comes from a young woman in good health.

The chain has TRBV28 and TRBJ2-2, with a weak D call TRBD2 (6 bases). The CDR3 extends over 15 amino acids. Trimming removed 4 bases from V and 4 bases from J, with 13 bases in between. Germline-derived CDR1 and CDR2 are MDHEN and SYDVKM. The CDR3 coding sequence is TGTGCCAGCAGTTCACTAGCATTTGGCACCGGGGAGCTGTTTTTT. Translation: CASSSLAFGTGELFF.

The chain uses TRBV20-1 and TRBJ2-3, with 9 bases aligning to TRBD2. Germline V gene lookup returns CDR1 DFQATT and CDR2 SNEGSKA (reference sequence). The ends lost 4 bases at V and 3 bases at J; junction bases unmatched: 8. The CDR3 spans 15 residues. Here the CDR3 reads CSATLAGGRTDTQYF. CDR3 DNA sequence: TGCAGTGCTACTTTGGCGGGGGGGCGGACAGATACGCAGTATTTT.

The CDR3 reads CASSQALAVLGTQYF. Written as DNA, the CDR3 is TGCGCCAGCAGCCAAGCCCTAGCGGTGTTAGGTACGCAGTATTTT. This chain links TRBV4-1 with TRBJ2-3, with TRBD2 matching over 7 bases. V was clipped by 1 base and J by 8 bases; unmatched bases: 9. Per germline, CDR1 MGHRA and CDR2 YSYEKL. The CDR3 spans 15 residues.

This clonotype was seen many times. The chain joins TRBV11-2 to TRBJ2-3, with 11 bases aligning to TRBD2. Per the germline V gene, CDR1 is SGHAT and CDR2 is FQNNGV. This CDR3 spans 16 amino acids. After removal of 5 bases from V and 2 bases from J, the junction contained 6 bases not matched to a gene. The CDR3 loop reads CASSPTSGSVTDTQYF. The CDR3 DNA follows: TGTGCCAGCAGCCCTACTAGCGGGAGTGTCACAGATACGCAGTATTTT.

The table lists this clonotype with many counts. The V and J genes are TRBV7-3 and TRBJ2-3, with D hard to call. The CDR3 extends over 16 amino acids. Germline V gene data show CDR1 as SGHTA and CDR2 as FQGTGA. V was pared by 8 bases and J by 3 bases, with 21 bases between. The CDR3 loop reads CASHLCRRKGTDTQYF. Here the CDR3 DNA reads TGTGCCAGCCACCTGTGTCGACGCAAAGGGACAGATACGCAGTATTTT.

This rearrangement joins TRBV20-1 to TRBJ2-3; 11 bases agree with TRBD2. The CDR3 totals 15 residues. Germline lookup yields CDR1 DFQATT and CDR2 SNEGSKA (reference sequence). V gave up 2 bases and J gave up 3 bases; unmatched junction bases: 4. The CDR3 DNA follows: TGCAGTGCTAGAAGTAGCGGGAGGGAGACAGATACGCAGTATTTT. It codes for CSARSSGRETDTQYF.

This clonotype has just a few counts. V and J are TRBV9 and TRBJ1-6; D remains ambiguous. The CDR3 length is 15 residues. Trimming shortened V by 0 bases and J by 8 bases, and 12 bases separated the two germline ends. Germline V gives CDR1 SGDLS, CDR2 YYNGEE. CDR3 coding DNA: TGTGCCAGCAGCGTAGCAGTGGGAAACGATTCACCCCTCCACTTT. It is translated as CASSVAVGNDSPLHF.

V is TRBV19 and J is TRBJ1-1; D unresolved. Trimming removed 2 bases at V and 1 base at J, with 14 bases between. This CDR3 is 16 amino acids long. Germline V gene data show CDR1 as LNHDA and CDR2 as SQIVND (reference sequence). The CDR3 spells CASSIPPMDGNTEAFF. The DNA of the CDR3 is TGTGCCAGTAGTATACCGCCAATGGACGGGAACACTGAAGCTTTCTTT.

This clonotype occurred a few times. V usage is TRBV29-1 and J usage is TRBJ1-1, with 10 positions matching TRBD1. Losses at the gene ends were 7 bases for V and 2 bases for J; bases not matched to a gene: 4. The germline V gene has CDR1 SQVTM and CDR2 ANQGSEA. The CDR3 covers 13 residues. Written as DNA, the CDR3 is TGCAGCGCGGGACAGGGGTCCAACACTGAAGCTTTCTTT. It yields the protein CSAGQGSNTEAFF. Variable domain in full (rest from reference TRBV29-1 and TRBJ1-1): SAVISQKPSRDICQRGTSLTIQCQVDSQVTMMFWYRQQPGQSLTLIATANQGSEATYESGFVIDKFPISRPNLTFSTLTVSNMSPEDSSIYLCSAGQGSNTEAFFGQGTRLTVV.

The rearrangement links TRBV12-3 or TRBV12-4 to TRBJ1-1, with D possibly TRBD1 on 5 matching bases. V gave up 5 bases and J gave up 0 bases, with 13 bases separating them. The CDR3 spans 15 residues. CDR3 nucleotides: TGTGCCAGCAGTGACCACAGGCAAATGAACACTGAAGCTTTCTTT. Its protein is CASSDHRQMNTEAFF.

This clonotype showed up just a few times. The V gene is TRBV7-8, the J gene TRBJ2-7; 7 nucleotides line up with TRBD1. Germline CDR1 reads SGHVS; CDR2 reads FQNEAQ. V trimming: 5 bases; J trimming: 2 bases; junction bases outside the gene matches: 9. There are 15 residues in the CDR3. CDR3 nucleotide sequence: TGTGCCAGCAGCGTAGAAAACAGGGGAACCTACGAGCAGTACTTC. Its translation: CASSVENRGTYEQYF.

The table lists this clonotype with a few counts. The chain carries TRBV4-1 and TRBJ2-7; D tentatively reads TRBD1 or TRBD2 (5 bases each). V was pared by 1 base and J by 4 bases, with 14 bases between. The length of the CDR3 is 15 residues. The germline V gene encodes CDR1 MGHRA and CDR2 YSYEKL. CDR3 protein: CASSQVWGGGYEQYF. In DNA form, the CDR3 reads TGCGCCAGCAGCCAAGTCTGGGGCGGCGGGTACGAGCAGTACTTC.

The rearrangement uses TRBV6-2 or TRBV6-3 and TRBJ1-1; no clear D. This CDR3 spans 14 amino acids. V was clipped by 6 bases and J by 3 bases, with 14 bases between them. Germline CDR1 is MNHEY and CDR2 is SVGEGT. In DNA, the CDR3 is TGTGCCAGCAGAACCAAGATACTGGACACTGAAGCTTTCTTT. Its protein product is CASRTKILDTEAFF.

This clonotype has a handful of counts. The chain joins TRBV19 to TRBJ2-7, with D perhaps assigned TRBD1 or TRBD2 (5 bases each). Deletions cut 7 bases from V and 5 bases from J, with 9 bases between. This CDR3 is built from 11 residues. Per germline, CDR1 LNHDA and CDR2 SQIVND (reference sequence). For the CDR3, the DNA is TGTGCCAGTAACCGGGGCGACGAGCAGTACTTC. This encodes CASNRGDEQYF.

This clonotype turned up a few times. The chain is built from TRBV7-2 and TRBJ2-3; 12 nucleotides agree with TRBD2. V gave up 4 bases and J gave up 5 bases; unmatched junction bases: 1. The CDR3 contains 14 residues. Germline CDR1 is SGHTA and CDR2 is FQGNSA. Here the CDR3 DNA reads TGTGCCAGCAGCTCTAGCGGGGGGGGAGATACGCAGTATTTT. Translating it yields CASSSSGGGDTQYF.

The sample holds many counts of this clonotype. The rearrangement links TRBV20-1 to TRBJ2-7; D gene ambiguous. Germline assignment: CDR1 DFQATT and CDR2 SNEGSKA (reference sequence). V was shortened by 3 bases and J by 0 bases, with 9 bases between the two germline ends. CDR3 length equals 13 residues. CDR3 in DNA: TGCAGTGCTAGTTGGCAGAGCTCCTACGAGCAGTACTTC. Residues: CSASWQSSYEQYF.

This clonotype was counted between two and nine times. The CDR3 here is CASGREAEAFF. The CDR3 DNA follows: TGTGCCAGCGGCAGAGAGGCTGAAGCTTTCTTT. This sequence joins TRBV2 and TRBJ1-1; D call uncertain. Germline CDR1 SNHLY, CDR2 FYNNEI. V was cut by 8 bases and J by 6 bases, with 10 bases left in between. This CDR3 spans 11 amino acids.

This clonotype was detected a few times. This rearrangement joins TRBV6-2 or TRBV6-3 to TRBJ2-2; D is ambiguous. V lost 2 bases, J lost 4 bases, and 8 bases lay in between. This CDR3 has 14 residues. Germline V gene data show CDR1 as MNHEY and CDR2 as SVGEGT. CDR3 nucleotides: TGTGCCAGCAGTTACACTTACACCACCGGGGAGCTGTTTTTT. Its protein product is CASSYTYTTGELFF.

In its sample, this clonotype was seen many times. J is TRBJ1-6 and V is TRBV4-2; D gene unclear. CDR1 and CDR2 (germline): LGHNA, YNFKEQ. The CDR3 has 15 amino acids. The ends were cut back, 0 bases at V and 7 bases at J, with 10 bases in the middle. The CDR3 reads CASSQDGQVNSPLHF. CDR3 nucleotide sequence: TGTGCCAGCAGCCAAGATGGCCAGGTGAATTCACCCCTCCACTTT.

The chain has TRBV3-1 and TRBJ1-1; 7 nucleotides align to TRBD1. Losses at the gene ends were 0 bases for V and 4 bases for J; bases not matched to a gene: 5. Germline assignment: CDR1 LGHDT and CDR2 YNNKEL (reference sequence). The CDR3 consists of 15 residues. Written as DNA, the CDR3 is TGTGCCAGCAGCCAAGATAACAGGGGAGGCACTGAAGCTTTCTTT. Its protein is CASSQDNRGGTEAFF.

The chain joins TRBV7-2 to TRBJ2-5; 10 nucleotides align to TRBD2. Germline assignment: CDR1 SGHTA and CDR2 FQGNSA. Trimming took 6 bases from V and 5 from J; bases not matched to a gene: 3. This CDR3 is 13 amino acids long. The CDR3 is CASRPGLAETQYF. As DNA, the CDR3 is TGTGCCAGCAGGCCGGGACTAGCGGAGACCCAGTACTTC.